The next 26 T cell receptor beta chains were all read from a single sample in a study of T cell repertoires in cytomegalovirus infection. From the reads, TCRdb called clonotypes with MiXCR, one entry per CDR3 protein. The table lists approximately 490,000 distinct CDR3 sequences, approximately 10% of them singletons. The sample was PBMCs. The source of these receptors is a human donor in good health (CMV status not recorded). Some clones in this sample may be carry-over from other donors' samples.

This chain links TRBV11-2 with TRBJ1-4; TRBD1 aligns across 8 bases. CDR1 is SGHAT, CDR2 FQNNGV, per germline. The ends lost 2 bases at V and 6 bases at J; junction bases unmatched: 8. The CDR3 spans 16 residues. Here the CDR3 DNA reads TGTGCCAGCAGCTTATGGACAGGGAAATTCGATGAAAAACTGTTTTTT. Translated, it gives CASSLWTGKFDEKLFF.

The chain joins TRBV20-1 to TRBJ1-2; 10 bases fit TRBD1. The V segment lost 3 bases and the J segment 1 base; nucleotides outside the gene matches: 5. CDR1 is DFQATT, CDR2 SNEGSKA, per germline (reference sequence). CDR3 length: 15 amino acids. The CDR3 here is CSARDGTGVNYGYTF. Here the CDR3 DNA reads TGCAGTGCTAGGGACGGGACAGGGGTTAACTATGGCTACACCTTC.

The V and J genes are TRBV20-1 and TRBJ2-1; 13 positions match TRBD2. Germline V gene data show CDR1 as DFQATT and CDR2 as SNEGSKA (reference sequence). The CDR3 extends over 13 amino acids. The V segment lost 5 bases and the J segment 9 bases; nucleotides outside the gene matches: 4. CDR3 residues: CSALRLAGGEQFF. For the CDR3, the DNA is TGCAGTGCTCTTCGACTAGCGGGAGGTGAGCAGTTCTTC.

In this sample, this clonotype turned up a few times. The chain uses TRBV20-1 and TRBJ2-7, with 7 bases aligning to TRBD2. J was trimmed by 2 bases and V by 3 bases; bases with no gene match: 1. The CDR3 loop spans 12 amino acids. CDR1 is DFQATT, CDR2 SNEGSKA, per germline (reference sequence). CDR3 in DNA: TGCAGTGCTAGCGGGGGGACCTACGAGCAGTACTTC. Translation: CSASGGTYEQYF.

This clonotype showed up just a few times. V gene TRBV20-1 combines with J gene TRBJ2-5, with 9 nucleotides matching TRBD2. CDR1 is DFQATT and CDR2 is SNEGSKA in the germline V gene (reference sequence). J was trimmed by 3 bases and V by 2 bases; bases with no gene match: 4. The CDR3 covers 14 residues. The CDR3 DNA reads as TGCAGTGCTAGACTAGCGGGGCTCAAAGAGACCCAGTACTTC. It encodes CSARLAGLKETQYF.

The chain couples TRBV19 to TRBJ1-5; 10 bases match TRBD1. The CDR3 extends over 15 amino acids. The germline V gene has CDR1 LNHDA and CDR2 SQIVND (reference sequence). V lost 5 bases and J lost 2; bases outside the gene matches: 3. CDR3 loop: CASSVTGGGNQPQHF. The CDR3 nucleotides read TGTGCCAGTAGTGTGACAGGGGGCGGCAATCAGCCCCAGCATTTT.

This clonotype was seen many times. V usage is TRBV4-2 and J usage is TRBJ2-5, with a weak D call TRBD2 (6 bases). The germline V gene encodes CDR1 LGHNA and CDR2 YNFKEQ. The CDR3 runs to 16 residues. The V end was cut by 1 base, the J end by 4 bases, with 16 bases between. The CDR3 DNA reads TGTGCCAGCAGCCAAGGGGAGATAGCGGTCGGAGAGACCCAGTACTTC. Translating gives CASSQGEIAVGETQYF.

This clonotype appeared many times. The chain's CDR3 is CASSRGLAGRDEQYF. In DNA, the CDR3 is TGTGCCAGCAGCAGGGGACTAGCGGGAAGGGACGAGCAGTACTTC. The genes are TRBV5-5 and TRBJ2-7, with 13 positions matching TRBD2. Trimming removed 4 bases from V and 5 bases from J; junction bases left unmatched: 6. The CDR3 runs 15 residues. Germline lookup yields CDR1 SGHKS and CDR2 YYEKEE (reference sequence).

This clonotype appeared many times. The chain couples TRBV2 to TRBJ1-5; maybe TRBD1 (5 bases). V gave up 5 bases and J gave up 5 bases, with 10 bases separating them. The germline gives CDR1 SNHLY, CDR2 FYNNEI. This CDR3 spans 13 amino acids. CDR3 bases: TGTGCCAGCAGTTCTGAAGGGGATCAGCCCCAGCATTTT. Its protein is CASSSEGDQPQHF.

This chain joins TRBV18 and TRBJ2-2, with unresolved D. The CDR3 contains 16 residues. V dropped 1 base and J dropped 10 bases, with 19 bases sitting between them. Germline V gene data show CDR1 as KGHSH and CDR2 as LQKENI. The CDR3 DNA follows: TGTGCCAGCTCACCACGAAGGGTCAGCACGACTGCGGAGCTGTTTTTT. The encoded protein is CASSPRRVSTTAELFF.

Ten or more counts support this clonotype. The J gene is TRBJ2-1, the V gene TRBV5-4; 14 bases are shared with TRBD2. Per the germline V gene, CDR1 is SGHNT and CDR2 is YYREEE (reference sequence). V gave up 5 bases and J gave up 9 bases; unmatched junction bases: 7. This CDR3 spans 15 amino acids. For the CDR3, the DNA is TGTGCCAGCAGGTCCGGGACTAGCGGGAGTACTGAGCAGTTCTTC. Protein product: CASRSGTSGSTEQFF.

This clonotype has a handful of counts. The V call is TRBV29-1, the J call TRBJ1-5; 10 bases are a match to TRBD1. Trimming took 6 bases from V and 7 from J; bases not matched to a gene: 6. Germline-derived CDR1 and CDR2 are SQVTM and ANQGSEA. This CDR3 has 13 amino acids. CDR3 nucleotides: TGCAGCGTGGGACAGGGGTCGGGGCAGCCCCAGCATTTT. Protein sequence: CSVGQGSGQPQHF.

This clonotype has only a few counts. The chain has TRBV28 and TRBJ2-1, with 7 positions matching TRBD2. The CDR3 is 15 residues long. Germline V gene data show CDR1 as MDHEN and CDR2 as SYDVKM. Losses at the gene ends were 6 bases for V and 2 bases for J; bases not matched to a gene: 7. The chain's CDR3 is CASRPSGTAYNEQFF. The CDR3, as DNA: TGTGCCAGCAGACCGAGCGGGACCGCCTACAATGAGCAGTTCTTC.

Many counts were recorded for this clonotype. V usage is TRBV7-6 and J usage is TRBJ1-1, with TRBD1 identical over 7 bases. V gave up 6 bases and J gave up 3 bases; unmatched junction bases: 7. The CDR3 length is 14 residues. The germline gives CDR1 SGHVS, CDR2 FNYEAQ. This CDR3 reads CASSSSGGDTEAFF. The CDR3 nucleotides are TGTGCCAGCAGTTCCTCAGGGGGTGACACTGAAGCTTTCTTT. The full variable domain, completed using reference TRBV7-6 and TRBJ1-1, is GAGVSQSPRYKVTKRGQDVALRCDPISGHVSLYWYRQALGQGPEFLTYFNYEAQQDKSGLPNDRFSAERPEGSISTLTIQRTEQRDSAMYRCASSSSGGDTEAFFGQGTRLTVV.

This clonotype was seen more than once but under ten times. A much bigger clone sits one base away, suggesting this may be a read error. The chain joins TRBV7-4 to TRBJ2-1; tentatively, D is TRBD1 or TRBD2 (5 bases each). The CDR3 extends over 11 amino acids. Per germline, CDR1 SGHVT and CDR2 SQSDAQ. V was pared by 7 bases and J by 8 bases, with 9 bases between. This chain's CDR3 is CASTRGYEQFF. CDR3 bases: TGTGCCAGCACCCGGGGCTATGAGCAGTTCTTC.

The genes are TRBV30 and TRBJ1-1, with a possible D match to TRBD1 (6 bases). There are 14 residues in the CDR3. Trimming removed 5 bases from V and 0 bases from J, with 13 bases in between. The germline CDR1 and CDR2 sequences are GTSNPN and SVGIG (reference sequence). The CDR3 sequence: CAWARQVLNTEAFF. The CDR3 DNA sequence: TGTGCCTGGGCCCGACAGGTCCTGAACACTGAAGCTTTCTTT.

Details on this clonotype: A much larger clonotype is one base distant, so this may be a read error. This chain connects TRBV2 to TRBJ1-5, with D perhaps TRBD1 (5 bases). With 9 bases removed from V and 2 bases from J, the gap between germline ends came to 11 bases. This CDR3 has 13 residues. Germline values: CDR1 SNHLY, CDR2 FYNNEI. CDR3 residues: CASKGTGNQPQHF. The DNA for the CDR3 is TGTGCCAGTAAGGGGACCGGCAATCAGCCCCAGCATTTT.

This clonotype was seen many times. The CDR3 protein is CATQWGTSGSNEQFF. For the CDR3, the DNA is TGTGCCACCCAATGGGGAACTAGCGGGAGCAATGAGCAGTTCTTC. The chain has TRBV19 and TRBJ2-1; 11 bases align to TRBD2. Per the germline V gene, CDR1 is LNHDA and CDR2 is SQIVND (reference sequence). V shed 10 bases, J shed 6 bases, and the junction held 11 bases outside the gene matches. The CDR3 consists of 15 residues.

This clonotype was detected many times. The chain links TRBV3-1 to TRBJ1-1; perhaps TRBD1 as D (5 bases). Trimming pared 5 bases from V and 0 bases from J, leaving 16 bases between. CDR1 is LGHDT and CDR2 is YNNKEL in the germline V gene (reference sequence). This CDR3 contains 16 residues. The CDR3 nucleotides are TGTGCCAGCAGCTGGGGGGAAGCGGGCCTGAACACTGAAGCTTTCTTT. It is translated as CASSWGEAGLNTEAFF.

The rearrangement uses TRBV24-1 and TRBJ1-5, with TRBD1 matching 7 bases. The length of the CDR3 is 13 residues. V lost 7 bases, J lost 5 bases, and 4 bases stayed unmatched. CDR1 KGHDR and CDR2 SFDVKD come from the germline V gene. The CDR3 DNA reads as TGTGCCACCAGAGACAGGGCGGATCAGCCCCAGCATTTT. The encoded protein is CATRDRADQPQHF.

This clonotype was counted a few times. The chain couples TRBV5-1 to TRBJ2-2, with a tentative D call TRBD2 (5 bases). Trimming took 3 bases from V and 3 from J, leaving 12 bases between them. The CDR3 loop spans 15 amino acids. Germline loops: CDR1 SGHRS, CDR2 YFSETQ. The CDR3 sequence: CASSSRTDYTGELFF. The CDR3 nucleotides are TGCGCCAGCAGCTCACGGACTGACTACACCGGGGAGCTGTTTTTT.

This clonotype was seen at least ten times. The chain is built from TRBV5-6 and TRBJ1-6; D gene uncertain. V lost 4 bases and J 8 bases, leaving 13 bases between the germline ends. CDR3 length: 14 residues. Looked up from germline, CDR1 is SGHDT and CDR2 is YYEEEE. The CDR3 spells CASSSPGSYSPLHF. CDR3 sequence (DNA): TGTGCCAGCAGCAGCCCGGGATCGTATTCACCCCTCCACTTT.

This clonotype has ten or more counts. The chain carries TRBV18 and TRBJ1-3; D unresolved. Germline V lookup: CDR1 KGHSH, CDR2 LQKENI. The CDR3 has 15 amino acids. Between the trimmed V and J ends, which lost 1 base and 4 bases, there was a span of 11 bases. The CDR3 coding sequence is TGTGCCAGCTCACCACAGGCCTCCTCCGGAAACACCATATATTTT. Translation: CASSPQASSGNTIYF.

There are many counts of this clonotype. The chain links TRBV12-3 or TRBV12-4 to TRBJ2-2; 7 bases agree with TRBD2. V trimming: 6 bases; J trimming: 5 bases; junction bases outside the gene matches: 9. The CDR3 length is 15 residues. The CDR3 DNA follows: TGTGCCAGCAGCCTTGGACTAGTCCGTACCGGGGAGCTGTTTTTT. Translating it yields CASSLGLVRTGELFF.

The chain carries TRBV29-1 and TRBJ2-1, with TRBD2 identical over 9 bases. V trimming: 3 bases; J trimming: 9 bases; junction bases outside the gene matches: 15. The CDR3 loop spans 16 amino acids. Germline V CDR1 and CDR2: SQVTM, ANQGSEA. In DNA form, the CDR3 reads TGCAGCGTTGACACCCTTTTTTCTAGCGGGAATGGTGAGCAGTTCTTC. Protein product: CSVDTLFSSGNGEQFF.

This clonotype occurred a few times. This sequence joins TRBV11-1 and TRBJ2-1, with D tentatively TRBD1 (6 bases). The CDR3 extends over 17 amino acids. V was trimmed by 5 bases and J by 9 bases, leaving 26 bases between them. Germline V gives CDR1 SGHAT, CDR2 FQDESV (reference sequence). The CDR3 bases are TGTGCCAGCAGCCAAAAAAGGACAGCCCGAGGGGACGGTGAGCAGTTCTTC. The encoded protein is CASSQKRTARGDGEQFF.